The next 16 T cell receptor beta chains were all read from a single sample in a study of metastatic and nonmetastatic thyroid tumors (dated by TCRdb to 2020 to 2021). None of the patients had been given any treatment before thyroid surgery. The library was produced with PCR. Reads for this sample came from an Illumina HiSeq 4000. The public reads were quality trimmed at Q25 with fastp and then assembled into clones with MiXCR by TCRdb, keeping productive beta chains. The sample table shows 20,000 to 25,000 clones, and approximately 24% are seen once. The ten largest clones take up roughly 6% of the sample. Sequenced sample: tumor tissue. All receptors come from a female donor with papillary thyroid cancer or a benign thyroid nodule (not recorded which). Some clones in this sample may be carry-over from other donors' samples.

This clone ranks as medium-sized. CDR3 in amino acids: CASSLRTGGYNEQFF. The CDR3 DNA reads as TGTGCCAGCAGCCTAAGGACAGGGGGCTACAATGAGCAGTTCTTC. The rearrangement uses TRBV7-9 and TRBJ2-1; TRBD1 aligns across 10 bases. The CDR3 is 15 residues long. V lost 5 bases to trimming and J lost 3 bases; unmatched junction nucleotides: 4. CDR1 SEHNR and CDR2 FQNEAQ come from the germline V gene (reference sequence).

This clone appeared many times. This sequence joins TRBV12-5 and TRBJ1-1; D not certain. Looked up from germline, CDR1 is LGHNT and CDR2 is FRNRAP. The CDR3 consists of 11 residues. Trimming left V 4 bases short and J 7 bases short, with 7 bases between. The CDR3: CASGSQDEAFF. In nucleotides, the CDR3 is TGTGCTAGTGGTTCTCAGGATGAAGCTTTCTTT.

This clone occurred many times. V usage is TRBV2 and J usage is TRBJ1-5; 10 bases line up with TRBD1. The V and J ends lost 6 bases and 4 bases, in that order; junction bases with no gene match: 0. This CDR3 spans 13 amino acids. CDR1 and CDR2 from the germline V gene are SNHLY and FYNNEI. The CDR3 DNA reads as TGTGCCAGCAGGGGACAGGGGAATCAGCCCCAGCATTTT. Protein product: CASRGQGNQPQHF.

The chain carries TRBV28 and TRBJ2-1; 9 bases fit TRBD2. The CDR3 extends over 15 amino acids. CDR1 and CDR2 from the germline V gene are MDHEN and SYDVKM. Unmatched junction bases numbered 10, after V lost 6 bases and J lost 7 bases. The CDR3 nucleotides are TGTGCCAGCAGCCACGGGACTAGCTACCGAAATGAGCAGTTCTTC. Translation: CASSHGTSYRNEQFF.

The chain recombines TRBV27 with TRBJ2-7, with D unresolved. The germline V gene has CDR1 MNHEY and CDR2 SMNVEV (reference sequence). This CDR3 has 15 amino acids. Trimming removed 7 bases from V and 2 bases from J, with 18 bases in between. CDR3 sequence reads: CASKTSAQPAYEQYF. CDR3 DNA sequence: TGTGCCAGCAAGACCTCCGCCCAGCCCGCCTACGAGCAGTACTTC.

This clone was seen only a few times. This sequence joins TRBV6-6 and TRBJ2-7, with D uncertain. Deletions cut 8 bases from V and 0 bases from J, with 11 bases between. The V gene's germline CDR1 is MNHNY and CDR2 SVGAGI (reference sequence). The CDR3 covers 13 residues. The CDR3 nucleotides are TGTGCCAGCGAGTTAGGCCGCTCCTACGAGCAGTACTTC. Translation: CASELGRSYEQYF.

The rearrangement joins TRBV24-1 to TRBJ2-1, with 7 bases lining up with TRBD2. V lost 0 bases, J lost 5 bases, and 9 bases stayed unmatched. Germline V lookup: CDR1 KGHDR, CDR2 SFDVKD. This CDR3 spans 17 amino acids. The CDR3 DNA reads TGTGCCACCAGTGATTTGTGGGAGGGGCTGGGTAACAATGAGCAGTTCTTC. Amino acid sequence: CATSDLWEGLGNNEQFF.

Ten or more counts support this clone. The chain employs TRBV3-1 and TRBJ2-5; D not resolved. This CDR3 contains 13 residues. CDR1 and CDR2 (germline): LGHDT, YNNKEL (reference sequence). With 1 base removed from V and 4 bases from J, the gap between germline ends came to 7 bases. The CDR3 bases are TGTGCCAGCAGCCAAGTTGACGGAGAGACCCAGTACTTC. Its translation is CASSQVDGETQYF.

This clone was recorded many times. V usage is TRBV28 and J usage is TRBJ2-5; perhaps D is TRBD1 or TRBD2 (5 bases each). Trimming left V 6 bases short and J 0 bases short, with 26 bases between. The CDR3 totals 19 residues. Germline CDR1 and CDR2: MDHEN and SYDVKM. The CDR3 is CASSFWDLVGQSYQETQYF. Here the CDR3 DNA reads TGTGCCAGCAGCTTTTGGGACCTCGTGGGGCAGAGTTACCAAGAGACCCAGTACTTC. The full variable domain, rest sourced from reference TRBV28 and TRBJ2-5, is DVKVTQSSRYLVKRTGEKVFLECVQDMDHENMFWYRQDPGLGLRLIYFSYDVKMKEKGDIPEGYSVSREKKERFSLILESASTNQTSMYLCASSFWDLVGQSYQETQYFGPGTRLLVL.

In this sample, this clone turned up many times. The CDR3 is CSVERQPYEQYF. The CDR3 bases are TGCAGCGTTGAGAGGCAGCCCTACGAGCAGTACTTC. The genes are TRBV29-1 and TRBJ2-7; D unresolved. The length of the CDR3 is 12 residues. V lost 3 bases to trimming and J lost 2 bases, with 8 bases between them. Germline CDR1 SQVTM, CDR2 ANQGSEA.

The rearrangement links TRBV28 to TRBJ1-2, with D unclear. The V gene lost 7 bases and the J gene lost 5 bases, with 14 bases spanning the gap. The CDR3 length is 13 residues. Germline V gives CDR1 MDHEN, CDR2 SYDVKM. CDR3: CASTTAAGYGYTF. The DNA for the CDR3 is TGTGCCAGCACTACGGCGGCGGGGTATGGCTACACCTTC.

This clone was seen only once. This chain uses TRBV9 with TRBJ2-1; 9 nucleotides align to TRBD2. V shed 4 bases and J 0 bases; nucleotides not matched to a gene: 11. This CDR3 region has 18 residues. CDR1 is SGDLS, CDR2 YYNGEE, per germline. In nucleotides, the CDR3 is TGTGCCAGCAGCTTATGTCACGGCGGGAGGGGCTCCTACAATGAGCAGTTCTTC. Its translation is CASSLCHGGRGSYNEQFF. The variable domain in full, with the rest retrieved from reference TRBV9 and TRBJ2-1, is DSGVTQTPKHLITATGQRVTLRCSPRSGDLSVYWYQQSLDQGLQFLIQYYNGEERAKGNILERFSAQQFPDLHSELNLSSLELGDSALYFCASSLCHGGRGSYNEQFFGPGTRLTVL.

This clone came up many times. This rearrangement joins TRBV11-3 to TRBJ1-2; TRBD1 matches 10 bases. With 5 bases clipped from V and 5 bases from J, the junction kept 17 bases outside the gene matches. The CDR3 spans 18 residues. Germline V gene lookup returns CDR1 SGHNT and CDR2 YENEEA. CDR3 region: CASSPAGTGVVSWYGYTF. CDR3 DNA sequence: TGTGCCAGCAGCCCCGCCGGGACAGGGGTCGTGAGTTGGTATGGCTACACCTTC. The full variable domain, rest sourced from reference TRBV11-3 and TRBJ1-2, is EAGVVQSPRYKIIEKKQPVAFWCNPISGHNTLYWYLQNLGQGPELLIRYENEEAVDDSQLPKDRFSAERLKGVDSTLKIQPAELGDSAVYLCASSPAGTGVVSWYGYTFGSGTRLTVV.

This rearrangement joins TRBV7-2 to TRBJ2-1, with unresolved D. Trimming left V 3 bases short and J 5 bases short, with 11 bases between. CDR3 size: 14 residues. Germline CDR1 reads SGHTA; CDR2 reads FQGNSA. CDR3 region: CASSFAALNNEQFF. The CDR3 DNA reads as TGTGCCAGCAGCTTTGCGGCACTTAACAATGAGCAGTTCTTC.

This clone showed up many times. The chain carries TRBV7-3 and TRBJ1-1; D gene uncertain. V was clipped by 2 bases and J by 2 bases, with 9 bases between them. In germline, CDR1 is SGHTA, CDR2 FQGTGA. The CDR3 contains 14 residues. CDR3 sequence reads: CASSLSATNTEAFF. The CDR3 coding sequence is TGTGCCAGCAGCTTATCGGCCACCAACACTGAAGCTTTCTTT. The whole variable domain, filled in from reference TRBV7-3 and TRBJ1-1, reads GAGVSQTPSNKVTEKGKYVELRCDPISGHTALYWYRQSLGQGPEFLIYFQGTGAADDSGLPNDRFFAVRPEGSVSTLKIQRTERGDSAVYLCASSLSATNTEAFFGQGTRLTVV.

This clone has a count of ten or more. J is TRBJ1-1 and V is TRBV29-1; D uncertain. The CDR3 runs 13 residues. CDR1 is SQVTM, CDR2 ANQGSEA, per germline. The V end was cut by 6 bases, the J end by 8 bases, with 19 bases between. CDR3 sequence: CSVIHSSATEAFF. CDR3 nucleotides: TGCAGCGTAATACACTCCTCCGCGACCGAAGCTTTCTTT.